This record concerns one T cell receptor (beta chain) sequence. What it binds is unknown. Clones were sequenced by immunoSEQ multiplex PCR, and TCRdb holds only the in-frame ones, with some missing. The data hold around 80,000 clones, with more than 70% observed a single time. This entry comes from a study of OX40 agonist ivuxolimab in advanced cancers. Study observations and caveats: Researchers did not establish what antigens the expanded peripheral T cells target.

Deletions cut 5 bases from V and 1 base from J, with 11 bases between. CDR1 and CDR2 (germline): GTSNPN, SVGIG (reference sequence). The CDR3 contains 13 residues. The chain joins TRBV30 to TRBJ1-2; possibly TRBD1 for D (5 bases). This sequence originates from an adult with an advanced solid tumor such as melanoma, head and neck, liver or kidney cancer. The source material was CD4+ or CD8+ T cells sorted from blood, sampled in a trial of the OX40 agonist ivuxolimab. The CDR3 sequence: CAWAGPYNYGYTF. DNA of the CDR3: TGTGCCTGGGCAGGGCCATATAACTATGGCTACACCTTC.